This is a list of T cell receptor beta chains from one sample in a study of CD8 T cells in ankylosing spondylitis. TCRdb independently ran MiXCR on the 5' RACE reads; one entry per CDR3 protein. The sample lists around 480,000 distinct CDR3 sequences; 17% were seen once. The sequencing sample was made of blood, either unsorted or a sorted T cell fraction (not recorded which). These receptors came from a male donor with ankylosing spondylitis. Both conserved end residues are part of each CDR3. D genes are given only for firm matches. Clone size, where shown, is once, few, many, or a class for clones that have expanded.

TRBJ1-2 TRBV20-1 many TRBD1 TGCAGTGCTAGAATAGACAGGGAGGCCTATGGCTACACCTTC CSARIDREAYGYTF
TRBJ1-1 TRBV12-3/TRBV12-4 many - TGTGCCAGCAGTCCCCAGGACACGATGAACACTGAAGCTTTCTTT CASSPQDTMNTEAFF
TRBJ2-7 TRBV11-2 few TRBD1 TGTGCCAGCAGCTTAGTTGGGACAGGGGGCGCGTCCTACGAGCAGTACTTC CASSLVGTGGASYEQYF
TRBJ1-5 TRBV10-3 - TRBD1 TGTGCCATCAGTGGCGACAGGGTTGATCAGCCCCAGCATTTT CAISGDRVDQPQHF
TRBJ2-2 TRBV20-1 many - TGCAGTGCTAGAGTAACGGGCACCGGGGAGCTGTTTTTT CSARVTGTGELFF
TRBJ2-7 TRBV6-1 few TRBD1 TGTGCCAGCAGAGGAACCGGGACAGGGTCTTACGAGCAGTACTTC CASRGTGTGSYEQYF
TRBJ1-5 TRBV12-3/TRBV12-4 many TRBD1 TGTGCCAGCAGTCCCCTGTGGGACAGGGGCTACAATCAGCCCCAGCATTTT CASSPLWDRGYNQPQHF
TRBJ1-1 TRBV12-3/TRBV12-4 few - TGTGCCAGCAGTACAGTTGCAGTAGAAGCTTTCTTT CASSTVAVEAFF
TRBJ1-1 TRBV20-1 - TRBD1 TGCAGTGCTTCCGGGACAGGGCTATTGAACACTGAAGCTTTCTTT CSASGTGLLNTEAFF
TRBJ2-3 TRBV18 - TRBD2 TGTGCCAGCCGACCGACTAGCGGCGGGGATACGCAGTATTTT CASRPTSGGDTQYF
TRBJ1-1 TRBV25-1 - - TGTGCCAGCATCCCGGGACAGAACACTGAAGCTTTCTTT CASIPGQNTEAFF
TRBJ1-1 TRBV5-1 - TRBD1 TGCGCCAGCAGCTATGCGACAGGGGGGAACACTGAAGCTTTCTTT CASSYATGGNTEAFF
TRBJ2-5 TRBV29-1 many TRBD1 TGCAGCGTTGCCGGGACAGGGCAAGAGACCCAGTACTTC CSVAGTGQETQYF
TRBJ1-1 TRBV12-3/TRBV12-4 few - TGTGCCAGCAGTTTTGGACAGCCTAACACTGAAGCTTTCTTT CASSFGQPNTEAFF
TRBJ1-1 TRBV4-1 - - TGCGCCAGCAGCCTCAAGCAGTCACCTACGATGAGCACTGAAGCTTTCTTT CASSLKQSPTMSTEAFF
TRBJ1-3 TRBV15 few - TGTGCCACCAGCAGAGATAAGGTTGGAAACACCATATATTTT CATSRDKVGNTIYF
TRBJ2-7 TRBV20-1 few TRBD2 TGCAGTGCTAGACTGGGGGGAGGGCCCCTGTTCGAGCAGTACTTC CSARLGGGPLFEQYF
TRBJ2-1 TRBV3-1 - - TGTGCCAGCAGCGATCTCGGACTCGACCCGAATGAGCAGTTCTTC CASSDLGLDPNEQFF
TRBJ1-1 TRBV3-1 - - TGTGCCAGCAGCCAATTTCAAGGTGCTGAAGCTTTCTTT CASSQFQGAEAFF
TRBJ2-7 TRBV4-1 few TRBD1 TGCGCCAGCAGCCAAGATCCGGCGACCGGGACAGGTCCCGAGGAGCAGTACTTC CASSQDPATGTGPEEQYF
TRBJ1-5 TRBV20-1 few - TGCAGTGCTAGAGATGTGGGGGGCCCAAAGGGTCAGCCCCAGCATTTT CSARDVGGPKGQPQHF
TRBJ2-7 TRBV6-2/TRBV6-3 - - TGTGCCAGCAGTTACCCGGCAGGGTACTCCTACGAGCAGTACTTC CASSYPAGYSYEQYF
TRBJ1-2 TRBV2 few TRBD1 TGTGCCAGCAAAAGAGAGGGACAGGGGTACGGCGGCTACACCTTC CASKREGQGYGGYTF
TRBJ2-7 TRBV27 - TRBD1 TGTGCCAGCAGTTCGTATAGGGGGCGCTTTGGGCAGTACTTC CASSSYRGRFGQYF
TRBJ1-1 TRBV11-2 - - TGTGCCAGCAGCTGGGGGGCTAGGAACACTGAAGCTTTCTTT CASSWGARNTEAFF
TRBJ2-3 TRBV27 - TRBD1 TGTGCCAGCAGCCGACAGGGGCATAGCACAGATACGCAGTATTTT CASSRQGHSTDTQYF
TRBJ2-5 TRBV20-1 - - TGCAGTGCTGCTGGTAGGGGGGCCCAGGGGGAGACCCAGTACTTC CSAAGRGAQGETQYF
TRBJ1-6 TRBV14 few - TGTGCCAGCAGCCGGACTTGGAATTCACCCCTCCACTTT CASSRTWNSPLHF
TRBJ1-2 TRBV9 - - TGTGCCAGCAGCCCCGACCGGGACGACAGGAGCTACACCTTC CASSPDRDDRSYTF
TRBJ2-7 TRBV4-2 - - TGTGCCAGCAGCCAAGGCTTAACAGGAACCTACGAGCAGTACTTC CASSQGLTGTYEQYF
TRBJ2-7 TRBV4-1 - TRBD2 TGCGCCAGCAGCCAAGATCGGGCTAGCGGGTTCTACGAGCAGTACTTC CASSQDRASGFYEQYF
TRBJ1-1 TRBV9 many TRBD1 TGTGCCAGCACCGAGTCCTGGACAGGGGGCTTGACGAAAGCTTTCTTT CASTESWTGGLTKAFF
TRBJ1-4 TRBV9 - TRBD1 TGTGCCAGCAGCGCACAAACAGGGGTCCCTGAAAAACTGTTTTTT CASSAQTGVPEKLFF
TRBJ2-1 TRBV6-2/TRBV6-3 - - TGTGCCAGCCACCCCTCTAGGGACAATGAGCAGTTCTTC CASHPSRDNEQFF
TRBJ2-2 TRBV5-1 - TRBD2 TGCGCCAGCAGTCAACCGGGACTAGCGGGAGGACTGAACACCGGGGAGCTGTTTTTT CASSQPGLAGGLNTGELFF
TRBJ2-7 TRBV20-1 - TRBD2 TGCAGTGCTGGACCGGGACTAGAGTCCTACGAGCAGTACTTC CSAGPGLESYEQYF
TRBJ2-1 TRBV5-1 - TRBD2 TGCGCCAGCACCATGAGAGCGGGAGGCTACAATGAGCAGTTCTTC CASTMRAGGYNEQFF
TRBJ2-1 TRBV7-2 - - TGTGCCAGCAGCTTAGGGGACCCGAAGGCTAGTGAGCAGTTCTTC CASSLGDPKASEQFF
TRBJ1-1 TRBV29-1 many - TGCAGCGTTGGGGCAGGGCCGAACACTGAAGCTTTCTTT CSVGAGPNTEAFF